This T cell receptor (beta chain) was identified during a study of OX40 agonist ivuxolimab in advanced cancers. Repertoires were generated with immunoSEQ multiplex PCR, while TCRdb's copy carries only in-frame clones and drops some. The data show some 87,000 clones, 90% to 95% seen once. The V end lost 3 bases, the J end lost 5 bases, and 11 bases lay between the germline ends. The germline V gene encodes CDR1 SGHNT and CDR2 YENEEA. CDR3 length equals 13 residues. The receptor was isolated from an adult with an advanced solid tumor such as melanoma, head and neck, liver or kidney cancer. Sequenced here: CD4+ or CD8+ T cells sorted from blood, sampled in a trial of the OX40 agonist ivuxolimab. The chain recombines TRBV11-3 with TRBJ2-7; perhaps D is TRBD1 or TRBD2 (6 bases each). The CDR3 spells CASSLTGGDEQYF. The CDR3 bases are TGTGCCAGCAGCTTGACAGGAGGGGACGAGCAGTACTTC.